Below are 20 T cell receptor delta chains sequenced from a single sample in a study of γδ T cells in repeated Plasmodium falciparum infection. TCRdb called clones anew from the multiplex PCR reads with CATT. The data contain 85,000 to 100,000 delta-chain clones, less than 1% of them singletons. Vgamma9/Vdelta2+ and Vdelta2-negative gammadelta T cells were flow-sorted from PBMC for bulk sequencing. Material: gamma-delta T cells from blood. The receptors derive from a pool of human donors (malaria-infected and uninfected, not separated).

This clone has a count of ten or more. Other DNA sequences in the sample encode the same CDR3. The J gene is TRDJ1, the V gene TRDV1; 9 positions match TRDD3. This CDR3 is 19 amino acids long. V was clipped by 4 bases and J by 1 base; unmatched bases: 16. Germline assignment: CDR1 TSWWSYY and CDR2 QGS. The CDR3 DNA sequence: TGTGCTCTTGGGGCTCCCGGGCTGGGGGGGATACCGATCACCGATAAACTCATCTTT. As protein: CALGAPGLGGIPITDKLIF.

Details on this clone: This likely stems from a read error, as it lies one base from a far larger clone. Additional DNA sequences in this sample encode the identical CDR3. The chain couples TRDV2 to TRDJ1; possible D gene TRDD2, 6 bases. Here the J gene was assigned by germline matching of the DNA, as TCRdb has none. Trimming removed 1 base at V and 0 bases at J, with 23 bases between. Germline CDR1 is GEAIGNYY and CDR2 is EKD. CDR3 size: 19 residues. The CDR3 protein is CACDTGSYTGLLYTDKLIF. The DNA of the CDR3 is TGTGCCTGTGACACGGGATCCTACACTGGACTACTTTACACCGATAAACTCATCTTT.

Comments on this clone: A far larger clone lies a single base away; this is likely a read error. This sample also contains other DNA sequences that code for the same CDR3. The V gene call is TRDV1, and the J gene call is absent; the table gives TRDD3 as D, unverified against the DNA. Per the germline V gene, CDR1 is TSWWSYY and CDR2 is QGS. The CDR3 loop spans 15 amino acids. CDR3 coding DNA: TGTGCTCTTGGGGAATATTCGGGGATACCCGATAAGCTCATCTTT. This translates into CALGEYSGIPDKLIF.

This clone has just a few counts. TCRdb's protein, taken from a much larger clone, differs from this DNA's translation at residue 5, likely owing to a read error; the protein displayed comes from the DNA. This rearrangement joins TRDV1 to TRDJ1; 8 nucleotides match TRDD3. No J gene is reported in TCRdb; it was inferred here by comparing the DNA with germline. The trim removed 5 bases at V and 2 bases at J, leaving 16 bases unmatched. This CDR3 region has 18 residues. Germline values: CDR1 TSWWSYY, CDR2 QGS. The CDR3 is CALGKKEVGIRRTDKLIF. The CDR3 region has the DNA TGTGCTCTTGGGAAAAAGGAGGTAGGGATACGAAGGACCGATAAACTCATCTTT.

Comment on this clone: This DNA translates differently at residue 22 from the TCRdb protein, which is that of a much larger clone; a read error is likely, and the protein shown is the DNA's own translation. V and J are TRDV1 and TRDJ1; 7 nucleotides line up with TRDD3. The J gene was not available in TCRdb and was assigned here by matching the DNA to germline segments. The CDR3 extends over 25 amino acids. V shed 2 bases, J shed 9 bases, and the junction held 42 bases outside the gene matches. CDR1 is TSWWSYY, CDR2 QGS, per germline. DNA for the CDR3: TGTGCTCTTGGGGAATCCAGCACTCCTATGAGGCCCCGACTGGGGTCGGCTCATCCGGCTGATGAACTCATCTTT. It specifies CALGESSTPMRPRLGSAHPADELIF.

There are many counts of this clone. This DNA's translation and the protein TCRdb lists, from a much larger clone, do not match at residue 9, likely due to a read error; the protein shown is translated from the DNA. V is TRDV2 and J is TRDJ1; D not certain. The CDR3 is 18 amino acids. From germline, CDR1 is GEAIGNYY and CDR2 EKD. V dropped 1 base and J dropped 0 bases, with 20 bases sitting between them. The CDR3 DNA reads as TGTGCCTGTGACACTTTGGGACTGAGGGTTGAAGACACCGATAAACTCATCTTT. Translated, it gives CACDTLGLRVEDTDKLIF.

A few counts support this clone. TCRdb attributes to this sequence the protein of a much larger clone, which differs from the DNA translation at residue 4; a read error is likely, and the protein displayed is translated from the DNA. The chain couples TRDV2 to TRDJ1; 13 bases map to TRDD3. No J segment appears in TCRdb, so it was assigned here by matching the sequence to germline. This CDR3 contains 19 residues. From germline, CDR1 is GEAIGNYY and CDR2 EKD. The CDR3 DNA sequence: TGTGCCTGTGGCACCTTAGTACTGGGGGATACGGGACACACCGATAAACTCATCTTT. Its translation is CACGTLVLGDTGHTDKLIF.

For this clone: TCRdb lists the protein of a much larger clone for this DNA, which differs at residue 9, so this is likely a read error; the protein given here is translated from the DNA itself. The chain joins TRAV36/DV7 to TRDJ1; 9 positions agree with TRDD3. CDR1 and CDR2 (germline): VTNFRS, LTSSGIE (reference sequence). This CDR3 has 14 amino acids. CDR3 coding DNA: TGTGCCCCTTACTGGGGGAAGTACCCCGATAAACTCATCTTT. Protein product: CAPYWGKYPDKLIF.

In its sample, this clone was seen a few times. A single base is all that separates this from a far larger clone, so a read error is likely. Other DNA sequences of this sample code for an identical CDR3. TRDV2 is the V gene, and the J gene was not called; the tabulated D call, TRDD3, remains unverified against the DNA. Germline V gives CDR1 GEAIGNYY, CDR2 EKD. The CDR3 has 14 amino acids. The CDR3 here is CACDELGDSSKLIF. CDR3 in DNA: TGTGCCTGTGACGAACTGGGGGATTCGAGTAAGCTCATCTTT.

A remark on this clone: A single base is all that separates this from a far larger clone, so a read error is likely. Other DNA sequences in this sample translate to the same CDR3. The V call is TRDV2, the J call TRDJ1; D unresolved. CDR3 size: 18 residues. CDR1 and CDR2 from the germline V gene are GEAIGNYY and EKD. The V gene lost 0 bases and the J gene lost 0 bases, with 19 bases spanning the gap. The CDR3 is CACDTGRIGVGDTDKLIF. DNA for the CDR3: TGTGCCTGTGACACCGGTCGAATCGGGGTGGGCGACACCGATAAACTCATCTTT.

This clone was detected only a few times. One base separates it from a far larger clone, so it is likely a read error. This sample includes further DNA sequences coding for the same CDR3. This chain links TRDV1 with TRDJ1, with D possibly being TRDD3 (6 bases). TCRdb does not report a J gene; here it was assigned by matching the DNA to germline references. This CDR3 contains 16 residues. Germline V gives CDR1 TSWWSYY, CDR2 QGS. The CDR3 loop is CALGGRSAFHTDKLIF. CDR3 coding DNA: TGCGCTCTTGGGGGCCGCTCCGCTTTCCACACCGATAAACTCATCTTT.

Only a few counts were recorded for this clone. A far bigger clonotype differs at one base, so this is likely a read error. At the DNA level, this CDR3 is encoded by other sequences in the same sample as well. This sequence joins TRDV2 and TRDJ1; 11 nucleotides match TRDD3. J gave up 5 bases and V 0 bases, and 10 bases lay outside the gene matches. This CDR3 has 17 amino acids. The germline gives CDR1 GEAIGNYY, CDR2 EKD. The CDR3 DNA reads as TGTGCCTGTGACACCGTAGAATGGGGGATACGAGTGGATAAACTCATCTTT. Its protein is CACDTVEWGIRVDKLIF.

For this clone: TCRdb assigns this DNA the protein of a much larger clone, which departs from its translation at residue 14; this likely reflects a read error, and the protein shown comes from translating the DNA. As DNA, the CDR3 is TGTGCTCTTGGGGTCGAGGCCTTCCTTACAACTGGGGGACACGGTAAACTCATCTTT. Its protein is CALGVEAFLTTGGHGKLIF. V usage is TRDV1 and J usage is TRDJ1; 9 positions match TRDD3. TCRdb is silent on the J gene; assignment here came from matching the DNA to germline. Germline V lookup: CDR1 TSWWSYY, CDR2 QGS. The CDR3 totals 19 residues. The ends lost 4 bases at V and 7 bases at J; junction bases unmatched: 22.

The sample holds a few counts of this clone. A far larger clone is a single base away, which makes a read error likely. The sample has other DNA sequences that encode this CDR3 too. The genes are TRDV1 and TRDJ1; D perhaps matches TRDD3 (5 bases). Germline matching of the DNA provided the J gene here, since TCRdb leaves it blank. In germline, CDR1 is TSWWSYY, CDR2 QGS. This CDR3 is built from 20 residues. Here the CDR3 DNA reads TGTGCTCTCGGGGAATCTACCCTCCCGTGGGGACCCAGGGGGTCCGATAAACTCATCTTT. Its translation: CALGESTLPWGPRGSDKLIF.

This clone was detected a few times. A single base is all that separates this from a far larger clone, so a read error is likely. This same CDR3 is encoded by further DNA sequences in the sample. The V gene is TRDV2, the J gene TRDJ1; 10 nucleotides match TRDD3. The J gene, missing from TCRdb, was assigned here through DNA to germline matching. The CDR3 totals 16 residues. Germline CDR1 reads GEAIGNYY; CDR2 reads EKD. The CDR3 nucleotides read TGTGCCTGCGACAAACTGGGGGATGCCGAGACCGATAAACTCATCTTT. Translated: CACDKLGDAETDKLIF.

This clone was seen at least ten times. The chain recombines TRDV2 with TRDJ1, with TRDD3 matching 9 bases. The CDR3 covers 18 residues. CDR1 is GEAIGNYY and CDR2 is EKD in the germline V gene. Trimming took 0 bases from V and 0 from J; bases not matched to a gene: 10. DNA of the CDR3: TGTGCCTGTGACACCGGGTACTGGGGGACTCCGTACACCGATAAACTCATCTTT. This sequence encodes CACDTGYWGTPYTDKLIF.

Comments on this clone: Only one base separates this from a far larger clonotype, so it likely reflects a read error. Other DNA sequences in the sample encode the same CDR3. The rearrangement links TRDV1 to TRDJ2; weak D call: TRDD3 (6 bases). TCRdb offers no J gene call, so here the DNA was matched to germline to obtain one. The CDR3 has 14 residues. CDR1 is TSWWSYY and CDR2 is QGS in the germline V gene. The CDR3 DNA sequence: TGTGCCCTTGGGGGCTCCGGATCGATAGCACAACTCTTCTTT. Protein product: CALGGSGSIAQLFF.

This clone was observed a handful of times. This probably arose from a read error, given a far larger clone one base away. The same CDR3 is also encoded by other DNA sequences in this sample. The V segment is TRDV2, and no J call was made; the tabulated D call, TRDD3, remains unverified against the DNA. Germline assignment: CDR1 GEAIGNYY and CDR2 EKD. This CDR3 has 15 amino acids. This CDR3 reads CACASLLGDTDKLIF. In DNA, the CDR3 is TGTGCCTGTGCTTCCTTACTGGGGGATACCGATAAACTCATCTTC.

This clone was recorded a few times. TCRdb attributes to this sequence the protein of a much larger clone, which differs from the DNA translation at residue 6; a read error is likely, and the protein displayed is translated from the DNA. The V call is TRDV2, the J call TRDJ1; D gene ambiguous. The J gene comes from matching the DNA to germline here; TCRdb lacks it. V shed 0 bases and J shed 0 bases, with 7 bases lying between them. This CDR3 region has 14 residues. The germline CDR1 and CDR2 sequences are GEAIGNYY and EKD. CDR3 sequence: CACDTFSYTDKLIF. CDR3 in DNA: TGTGCCTGTGACACCTTTAGTTACACCGATAAACTCATCTTT.

Worth noting for this clone: This DNA translates differently at residue 6 from the TCRdb protein, which is that of a much larger clone; a read error is likely, and the protein shown is the DNA's own translation. The chain carries TRDV2 and TRDJ1; the match to TRDD2 covers 8 bases. The J gene, left out of TCRdb, was set here by checking the DNA against germline. V lost 1 base to trimming and J lost 0 bases; unmatched junction nucleotides: 21. Looked up from germline, CDR1 is GEAIGNYY and CDR2 is EKD. CDR3 length: 21 residues. CDR3 protein: CACDTASYAEGRPSYTDKLIF. CDR3 DNA sequence: TGTGCCTGTGACACAGCTTCCTACGCTGAAGGGCGGCCCTCATACACCGATAAACTCATCTTT.